These 31 T cell receptor beta chains came from one sample sequenced in a study of shared clonotypes between healthy human individuals. Here immunoSEQ multiplex PCR was the method, and the copy in TCRdb shows in-frame clones only, minus some. Found here are about 2.2 million clones, about 93% of them singletons; the top ten hold more than 1.5%. In the naive CD8 group, cells lacked CD45RO and were positively selected for CCR7, so terminally differentiated effector memory CD45RA+ cells were left out. Input material: naive CD8+ T cells from PBMCs. Source of these receptors: a man between 18 and 29 years old in good health. Some clones in this sample may be carry-over from other donors' samples.

The chain joins TRBV29-1 to TRBJ2-5; D is ambiguous. The CDR3 has 11 amino acids. Trimming stripped 4 bases from V and 14 bases from J, with 17 bases between. Germline V gene data show CDR1 as SQVTM and CDR2 as ANQGSEA. CDR3 nucleotide sequence: TGCAGCGTTGGAGTCCCGGATAAGAGCTACTTC. It specifies CSVGVPDKSYF.

In this sample, this clone turned up once. This chain uses TRBV27 with TRBJ2-7, with D uncertain. The CDR3 runs 13 residues. V lost 0 bases and J 5 bases, leaving 8 bases between the germline ends. Germline V gene lookup returns CDR1 MNHEY and CDR2 SMNVEV (reference sequence). CDR3 sequence reads: CASSLSKTNEQYF. The CDR3 DNA reads as TGTGCCAGCAGTTTATCGAAGACGAACGAGCAGTACTTC.

The rearrangement uses TRBV11-2 and TRBJ2-3; D ambiguous. The V and J ends lost 0 bases and 4 bases respectively, with 8 bases between them. Germline V gene data show CDR1 as SGHAT and CDR2 as FQNNGV. The CDR3 loop spans 14 amino acids. CDR3 amino acids: CASSLEVSSDTQYF. Here the CDR3 DNA reads TGTGCCAGCAGCTTAGAGGTCAGCTCAGATACGCAGTATTTT.

The chain combines TRBV27 with TRBJ1-4; the match to TRBD1 covers 9 bases. Germline lookup yields CDR1 MNHEY and CDR2 SMNVEV (reference sequence). CDR3 length: 14 amino acids. The ends lost 6 bases at V and 8 bases at J; junction bases unmatched: 7. The CDR3 DNA follows: TGTGCCAGCAGATCGGGACAGGGAGGCGAAAAACTGTTTTTT. The encoded protein is CASRSGQGGEKLFF.

This chain connects TRBV10-2 to TRBJ1-2; D possibly corresponds to TRBD1 (5 bases). The V gene lost 5 bases and the J gene lost 4 bases, with 17 bases spanning the gap. This CDR3 is 15 amino acids long. Germline CDR1 and CDR2: WSHSY and SAAADI. This CDR3 reads CASSPDKGKFYGYTF. CDR3 sequence (DNA): TGCGCCAGCAGTCCAGACAAGGGGAAATTCTATGGCTACACCTTC.

This chain connects TRBV6-6 to TRBJ2-3; D is unresolved. V shed 2 bases and J shed 3 bases, with 15 bases lying between them. This CDR3 has 16 residues. Looked up from germline, CDR1 is MNHNY and CDR2 is SVGAGI (reference sequence). The CDR3 sequence is CASSYQPTPRTDTQYF. The CDR3 nucleotides are TGTGCCAGCAGTTACCAACCGACCCCTAGAACAGATACGCAGTATTTT.

Worth noting for this clone: Other DNA sequences in the sample encode the same CDR3. This rearrangement joins TRBV9 to TRBJ2-7; 9 bases are shared with TRBD1. Germline CDR1 is SGDLS and CDR2 is YYNGEE. The CDR3 has 13 amino acids. Trimming at V came to 3 bases and at J to 5 bases, leaving 3 bases not matched to a gene. CDR3 nucleotides: TGTGCCAGCAGCGAGGGACAGGGAGACGAGCAGTACTTC. This translates into CASSEGQGDEQYF.

This rearrangement joins TRBV6-1 to TRBJ2-1; 7 bases fit TRBD1. The CDR3 runs 15 residues. V lost 5 bases to trimming and J lost 4 bases; unmatched junction nucleotides: 8. CDR1 and CDR2 from the germline V gene are MNHNS and SASEGT. The CDR3 coding sequence is TGTGCCAGCAGTCAGTCGGGACAGACTTACAATGAGCAGTTCTTC. It is translated as CASSQSGQTYNEQFF.

The chain couples TRBV7-9 to TRBJ2-2, with a tentative D call TRBD1 (5 bases). Looked up from germline, CDR1 is SEHNR and CDR2 is FQNEAQ (reference sequence). The CDR3 runs 16 residues. The V gene lost 5 bases and the J gene lost 4 bases, with 17 bases spanning the gap. In DNA form, the CDR3 reads TGTGCCAGCAGCCCCCCGAGTAGGGGAAGCACCGGGGAGCTGTTTTTT. This encodes CASSPPSRGSTGELFF.

V usage is TRBV15 and J usage is TRBJ1-5; D not certain. Looked up from germline, CDR1 is LNHNV and CDR2 is YYDKDF (reference sequence). The CDR3 has 12 amino acids. V dropped 6 bases and J dropped 3 bases, with 6 bases sitting between them. For the CDR3, the DNA is TGTGCCACCAGGGGTTACAATCAGCCCCAGCATTTT. Its protein product is CATRGYNQPQHF. The full variable domain, its missing parts supplied by reference TRBV15 and TRBJ1-5, is DAMVIQNPRYQVTQFGKPVTLSCSQTLNHNVMYWYQQKSSQAPKLLFHYYDKDFNNEADTPDNFQSRRPNTSFCFLDIRSPGLGDTAMYLCATRGYNQPQHFGDGTRLSIL.

The gene calls are TRBV7-9 and TRBJ2-7; the D call may be TRBD1 or TRBD2 (5 bases each). Germline V CDR1 and CDR2: SEHNR, FQNEAQ (reference sequence). This CDR3 spans 15 amino acids. Trimming cost V 5 bases and J 5 bases, with 19 bases left between them. The CDR3, as DNA: TGTGCCAGCAGCCCTGACGACGGGGCTCGGGACGAGCAGTACTTC. Translation gives CASSPDDGARDEQYF.

The chain couples TRBV7-2 to TRBJ2-2, with D possibly being TRBD2 (6 bases). The V end was cut by 2 bases, the J end by 4 bases, with 20 bases between. The CDR3 totals 18 residues. Germline values: CDR1 SGHTA, CDR2 FQGNSA. The CDR3 nucleotides read TGTGCCAGCAGCTTACCCACAGGTTGGCCGGGAGTCACCGGGGAGCTGTTTTTT. This gives the protein CASSLPTGWPGVTGELFF. The variable domain in full, completed from reference TRBV7-2 and TRBJ2-2, reads GAGVSQSPSNKVTEKGKDVELRCDPISGHTALYWYRQSLGQGLEFLIYFQGNSAPDKSGLPSDRFSAERTGGSVSTLTIQRTQQEDSAVYLCASSLPTGWPGVTGELFFGEGSRLTVL.

The V gene is TRBV29-1, the J gene TRBJ2-7; 10 bases map to TRBD1. V was pared by 6 bases and J by 2 bases, with 4 bases of the junction left unmatched. The CDR3 is 13 residues long. Germline V CDR1 and CDR2: SQVTM, ANQGSEA. CDR3 sequence (DNA): TGCAGCGTGTGGGACAGGGGTGCCTACGAGCAGTACTTC. It is translated as CSVWDRGAYEQYF.

The chain recombines TRBV28 with TRBJ1-3; D call uncertain. V was trimmed by 5 bases and J by 1 base, leaving 12 bases between them. The CDR3 is made up of 15 amino acids. Germline-derived CDR1 and CDR2 are MDHEN and SYDVKM. CDR3 loop: CASSPYESSGNTIYF. DNA for the CDR3: TGTGCCAGCAGTCCCTATGAATCATCTGGAAACACCATATATTTT.

J is TRBJ2-7 and V is TRBV7-2, with 10 bases lining up with TRBD1. Per the germline V gene, CDR1 is SGHTA and CDR2 is FQGNSA. V lost 1 base to trimming and J lost 2 bases; unmatched junction nucleotides: 5. CDR3 length equals 16 residues. The CDR3 loop reads CASSLVGDRGAYEQYF. The DNA for the CDR3 is TGTGCCAGCAGCTTAGTAGGGGACAGGGGTGCCTACGAGCAGTACTTC.

This sequence joins TRBV7-2 and TRBJ1-2; D call uncertain. Trimming cost V 5 bases and J 5 bases, with 12 bases left between them. The CDR3 length is 13 residues. CDR1 is SGHTA, CDR2 FQGNSA, per germline. The CDR3 DNA follows: TGTGCCAGCAGCACGACCTACAAGTATGGCTACACCTTC. Its translation is CASSTTYKYGYTF.

This chain links TRBV27 with TRBJ1-2; TRBD1 matches at 7 bases. Per the germline V gene, CDR1 is MNHEY and CDR2 is SMNVEV (reference sequence). V dropped 3 bases and J dropped 5; count of bases not matched to a gene: 6. This CDR3 has 14 residues. The CDR3 coding sequence is TGTGCCAGCAGTTTGACAGGGAATTTGTATGGCTACACCTTC. It translates to CASSLTGNLYGYTF.

The gene calls are TRBV27 and TRBJ2-1, with TRBD2 identical over 12 bases. The V segment lost 4 bases and the J segment 9 bases; nucleotides outside the gene matches: 25. Germline-derived CDR1 and CDR2 are MNHEY and SMNVEV (reference sequence). The length of the CDR3 is 21 residues. CDR3 sequence: CASSSNSQKETSGSLVGEQFF. DNA for the CDR3: TGTGCCAGCAGTTCGAATTCCCAAAAGGAGACTAGCGGGAGTCTGGTGGGTGAGCAGTTCTTC.

V usage is TRBV7-6 and J usage is TRBJ2-3; 8 nucleotides align to TRBD2. The V and J ends lost 1 base and 2 bases, in that order; junction bases with no gene match: 5. The CDR3 consists of 16 residues. Germline-derived CDR1 and CDR2 are SGHVS and FNYEAQ. DNA for the CDR3: TGTGCCAGCAGCTTAGTGCCGGGGGGGCACACAGATACGCAGTATTTT. As protein: CASSLVPGGHTDTQYF.

The V and J genes are TRBV29-1 and TRBJ2-5; D possibly matches TRBD1 or TRBD2 (5 bases each). The J call may be wrong; the DNA end is better matched by TRBJ2-7. Germline CDR1 and CDR2: SQVTM and ANQGSEA. The CDR3 spans 14 residues. The DNA for the CDR3 is TGCAGCGTCGCAGCAGGGACGCCCATGGGCGAGCAGTACTTC. Amino acid sequence: CSVAAGTPMGEQYF.

The genes are TRBV4-1 and TRBJ1-1; TRBD1 aligns across 7 bases. This CDR3 region has 16 residues. J gave up 5 bases and V 1 base, and 10 bases lay outside the gene matches. The V gene's germline CDR1 is MGHRA and CDR2 YSYEKL. The CDR3 loop is CASSQGPQGVRTEAFF. The DNA for the CDR3 is TGCGCCAGCAGCCAAGGCCCCCAGGGGGTGAGGACTGAAGCTTTCTTT.

This chain joins TRBV28 and TRBJ2-7; perhaps TRBD1 as D (5 bases). The germline V and J ends were trimmed by 3 bases and 1 base, with 13 bases remaining between them. CDR1 is MDHEN, CDR2 SYDVKM, per germline. The CDR3 has 15 residues. The CDR3 sequence is CASSFQVPGSYEQYF. CDR3 sequence (DNA): TGTGCCAGCAGTTTTCAGGTGCCAGGGTCCTACGAGCAGTACTTC.

V and J are TRBV6-1 and TRBJ1-5; TRBD1 agrees at 11 bases. CDR3 size: 14 residues. The V gene end was trimmed by 6 bases and the J gene end by 6 bases; junction bases not matched to a gene: 4. Germline CDR1 MNHNS, CDR2 SASEGT. The CDR3 DNA follows: TGTGCCAGCAGGGACAGGGGGCTGGGTCAGCCCCAGCATTTT. Translated: CASRDRGLGQPQHF.

The chain employs TRBV27 and TRBJ1-1; no firm D call. This CDR3 has 14 residues. The V gene lost 3 bases and the J gene lost 3 bases, with 11 bases spanning the gap. Germline CDR1 and CDR2: MNHEY and SMNVEV (reference sequence). This CDR3 is CASSFTGFYTEAFF. CDR3 bases: TGTGCCAGCAGTTTTACCGGGTTCTACACTGAAGCTTTCTTT.

The chain employs TRBV28 and TRBJ2-7; no firm D call. V was clipped by 1 base and J by 0 bases, with 4 bases between them. The CDR3 extends over 13 amino acids. Per germline, CDR1 MDHEN and CDR2 SYDVKM. In nucleotides, the CDR3 is TGTGCCAGCAGTTTATCCCTCTCCTACGAGCAGTACTTC. Protein: CASSLSLSYEQYF.

V and J are TRBV6-4 and TRBJ2-3; D uncertain. The germline V gene has CDR1 MRHNA and CDR2 SNTAGT. V lost 5 bases, J lost 2 bases, and 8 bases lay in between. This CDR3 comprises 13 residues. CDR3 DNA: TGTGCCAGCAGTCACCGCCTCACAGATACGCAGTATTTT. Translating it yields CASSHRLTDTQYF.

With regard to this clone: Other DNA variants within this sample encode the same CDR3. The V gene is TRBV27, the J gene TRBJ2-2; D unclear. V dropped 4 bases and J dropped 5 bases, with 8 bases sitting between them. This CDR3 has 13 amino acids. The germline V gene has CDR1 MNHEY and CDR2 SMNVEV (reference sequence). The CDR3 is CASSYLGTGELFF. The CDR3, as DNA: TGTGCCAGCAGTTACCTCGGGACCGGGGAGCTGTTTTTT.

The chain is built from TRBV7-3 and TRBJ2-7, with 7 positions matching TRBD2. Losses at the gene ends were 4 bases for V and 5 bases for J; bases not matched to a gene: 11. This CDR3 has 15 amino acids. CDR1 is SGHTA, CDR2 FQGTGA, per germline. The CDR3 coding sequence is TGTGCCAGCAGCTCCGGGACTACCCTTTACGACGAGCAGTACTTC. Residues: CASSSGTTLYDEQYF.

This clone was picked up a small number of times. The J gene is TRBJ1-1, the V gene TRBV7-6; D unclear. The CDR3 extends over 15 amino acids. Trimming pared 0 bases from V and 4 bases from J, leaving 12 bases between. The germline CDR1 and CDR2 sequences are SGHVS and FNYEAQ. CDR3 protein: CASSLAASSSTEAFF. CDR3 in DNA: TGTGCCAGCAGCTTAGCAGCTAGTTCCAGCACTGAAGCTTTCTTT.

This rearrangement joins TRBV4-1 to TRBJ1-1, with D possibly being TRBD1 (5 bases). The V gene's germline CDR1 is MGHRA and CDR2 YSYEKL. CDR3 length: 15 amino acids. V lost 0 bases and J lost 4, with 12 bases in between. The CDR3 protein is CASSQDYPGVTEAFF. The CDR3 coding sequence is TGCGCCAGCAGCCAAGATTATCCGGGGGTCACTGAAGCTTTCTTT.

CDR3 bases: TGTGCCAGCAGCCAGGGACTCCAACCCTCCTACAATGAGCAGTTCTTC. This codes for CASSQGLQPSYNEQFF. J is TRBJ2-1 and V is TRBV7-7; D might be TRBD2 (6 bases). Per germline, CDR1 SSHAT and CDR2 FNYEAQ (reference sequence). The CDR3 consists of 16 residues. Trimming cost V 5 bases and J 0 bases, with 14 bases left between them.